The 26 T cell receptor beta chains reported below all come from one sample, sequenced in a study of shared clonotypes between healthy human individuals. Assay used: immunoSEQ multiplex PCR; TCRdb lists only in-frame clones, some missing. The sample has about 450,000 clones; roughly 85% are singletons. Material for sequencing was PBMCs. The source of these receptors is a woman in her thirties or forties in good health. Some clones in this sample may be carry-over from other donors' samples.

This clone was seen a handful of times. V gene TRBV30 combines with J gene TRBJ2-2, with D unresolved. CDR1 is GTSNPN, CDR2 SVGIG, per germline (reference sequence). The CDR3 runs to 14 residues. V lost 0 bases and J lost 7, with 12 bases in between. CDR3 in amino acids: CAWSVLGAGGELFF. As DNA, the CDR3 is TGTGCCTGGAGTGTACTGGGTGCTGGCGGGGAGCTGTTTTTT.

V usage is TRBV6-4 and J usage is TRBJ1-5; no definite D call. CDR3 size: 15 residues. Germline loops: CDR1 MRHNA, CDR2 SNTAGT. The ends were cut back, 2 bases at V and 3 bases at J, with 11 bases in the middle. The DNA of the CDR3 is TGTGCCAGCAGTGACCCGCAGAGATACAATCAGCCCCAGCATTTT. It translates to CASSDPQRYNQPQHF.

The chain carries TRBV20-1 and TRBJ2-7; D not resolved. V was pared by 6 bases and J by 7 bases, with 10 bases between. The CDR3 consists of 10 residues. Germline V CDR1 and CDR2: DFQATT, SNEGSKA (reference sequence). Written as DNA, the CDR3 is TGCAGTGCGCCAAACTTGGAGCAGTACTTC. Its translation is CSAPNLEQYF.

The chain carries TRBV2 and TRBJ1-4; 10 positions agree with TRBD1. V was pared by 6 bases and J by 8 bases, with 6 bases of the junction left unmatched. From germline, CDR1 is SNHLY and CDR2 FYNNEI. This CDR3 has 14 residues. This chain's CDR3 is CASSRDRGTEKLFF. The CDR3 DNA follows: TGTGCCAGCAGCCGGGACAGGGGCACCGAAAAACTGTTTTTT.

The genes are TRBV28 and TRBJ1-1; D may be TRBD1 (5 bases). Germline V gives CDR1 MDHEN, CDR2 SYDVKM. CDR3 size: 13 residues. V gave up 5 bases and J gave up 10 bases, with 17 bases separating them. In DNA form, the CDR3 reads TGTGCCAGCAGTCCCCTATGGAGTGGGGGAGCTTTCTTT. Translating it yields CASSPLWSGGAFF.

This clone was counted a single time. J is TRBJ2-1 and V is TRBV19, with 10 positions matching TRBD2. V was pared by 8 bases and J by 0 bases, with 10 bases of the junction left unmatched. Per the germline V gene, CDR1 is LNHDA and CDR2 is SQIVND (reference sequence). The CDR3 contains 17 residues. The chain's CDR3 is CASGYTSGAHSYNEQFF. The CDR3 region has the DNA TGTGCCAGTGGATATACTAGCGGGGCCCACTCCTACAATGAGCAGTTCTTC. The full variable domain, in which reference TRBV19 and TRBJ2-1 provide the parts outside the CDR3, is DGGITQSPKYLFRKEGQNVTLSCEQNLNHDAMYWYRQDPGQGLRLIYYSQIVNDFQKGDIAEGYSVSREKKESFPLTVTSAQKNPTAFYLCASGYTSGAHSYNEQFFGPGTRLTVL.

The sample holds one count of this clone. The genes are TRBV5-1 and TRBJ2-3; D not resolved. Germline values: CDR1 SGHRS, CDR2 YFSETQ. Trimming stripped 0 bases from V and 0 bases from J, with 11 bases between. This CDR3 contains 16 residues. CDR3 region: CASSLDSGFSTDTQYF. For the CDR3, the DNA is TGCGCCAGCAGCTTGGACAGTGGTTTTAGCACAGATACGCAGTATTTT.

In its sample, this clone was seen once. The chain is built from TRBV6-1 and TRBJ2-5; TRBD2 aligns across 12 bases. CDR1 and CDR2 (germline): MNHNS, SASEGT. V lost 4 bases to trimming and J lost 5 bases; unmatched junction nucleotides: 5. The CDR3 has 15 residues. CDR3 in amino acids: CASSALAGGGETQYF. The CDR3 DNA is TGTGCCAGCAGTGCGCTAGCGGGAGGGGGGGAGACCCAGTACTTC.

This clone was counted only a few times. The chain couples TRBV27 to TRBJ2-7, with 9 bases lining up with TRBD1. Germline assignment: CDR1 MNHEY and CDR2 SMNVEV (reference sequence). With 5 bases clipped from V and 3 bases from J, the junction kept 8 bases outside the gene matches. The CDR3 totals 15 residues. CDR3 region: CASSLSGDRDYEQYF. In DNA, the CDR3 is TGTGCCAGCAGTCTCTCCGGGGACAGGGACTACGAGCAGTACTTC.

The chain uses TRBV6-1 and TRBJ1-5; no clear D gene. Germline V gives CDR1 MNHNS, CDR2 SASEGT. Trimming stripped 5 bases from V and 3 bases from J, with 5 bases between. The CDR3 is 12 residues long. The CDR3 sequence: CASSWLNQPQHF. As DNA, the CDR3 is TGTGCCAGCAGTTGGCTCAATCAGCCCCAGCATTTT.

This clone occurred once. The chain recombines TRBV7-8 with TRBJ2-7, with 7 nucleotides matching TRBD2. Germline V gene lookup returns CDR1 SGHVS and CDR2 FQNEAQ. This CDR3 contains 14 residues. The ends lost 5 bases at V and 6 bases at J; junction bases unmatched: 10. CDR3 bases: TGTGCCAGCAGCATCGGGGGACTACGTTCCGAGCAGTACTTC. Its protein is CASSIGGLRSEQYF.

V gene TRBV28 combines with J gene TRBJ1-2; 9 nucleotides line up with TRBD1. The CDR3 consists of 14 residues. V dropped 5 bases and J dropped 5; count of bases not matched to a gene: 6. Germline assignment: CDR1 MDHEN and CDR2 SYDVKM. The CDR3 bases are TGTGCCAGCAGTCTCCGACAGGGGGTTTATGGCTACACCTTC. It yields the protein CASSLRQGVYGYTF.

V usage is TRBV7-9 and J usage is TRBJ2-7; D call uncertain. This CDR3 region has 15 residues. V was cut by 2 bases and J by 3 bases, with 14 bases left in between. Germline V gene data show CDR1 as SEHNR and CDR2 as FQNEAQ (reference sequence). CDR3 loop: CASSLISANNYEQYF. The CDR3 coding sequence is TGTGCCAGCAGCTTAATCAGCGCCAACAACTACGAGCAGTACTTC.

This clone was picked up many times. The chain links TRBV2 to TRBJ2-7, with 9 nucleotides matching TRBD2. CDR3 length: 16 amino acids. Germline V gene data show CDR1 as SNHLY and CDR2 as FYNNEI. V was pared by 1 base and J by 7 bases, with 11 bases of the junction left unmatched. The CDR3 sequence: CASSEVGSSGDKEQYF. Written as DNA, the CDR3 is TGTGCCAGCAGTGAAGTCGGGTCTAGCGGGGACAAGGAGCAGTACTTC.

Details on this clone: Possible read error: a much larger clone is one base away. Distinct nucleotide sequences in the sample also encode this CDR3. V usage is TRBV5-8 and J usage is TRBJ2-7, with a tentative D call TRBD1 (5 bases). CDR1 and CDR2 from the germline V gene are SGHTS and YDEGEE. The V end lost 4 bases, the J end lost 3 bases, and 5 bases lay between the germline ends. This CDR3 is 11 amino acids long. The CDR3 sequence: CASSRGYEQYF. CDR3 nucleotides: TGTGCCAGCAGCAGGGGCTACGAGCAGTACTTC.

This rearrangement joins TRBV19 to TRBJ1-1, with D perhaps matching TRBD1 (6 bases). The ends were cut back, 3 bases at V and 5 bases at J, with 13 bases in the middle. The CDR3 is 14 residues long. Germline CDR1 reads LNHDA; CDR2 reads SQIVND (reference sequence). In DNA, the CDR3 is TGTGCCAGTAGTATGGGGGGGGCGATTACTGAAGCTTTCTTT. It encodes CASSMGGAITEAFF.

This CDR3 reads CASREPGLAGNTGELFF. In nucleotides, the CDR3 is TGCGCCAGCAGGGAACCGGGACTAGCAGGGAACACCGGGGAGCTGTTTTTT. V usage is TRBV10-2 and J usage is TRBJ2-2; 9 nucleotides match TRBD2. CDR1 is WSHSY, CDR2 SAAADI, per germline. This CDR3 has 17 amino acids. The junction had 9 bases not matched to a gene; V was cut back by 6 bases and J by 1 base.

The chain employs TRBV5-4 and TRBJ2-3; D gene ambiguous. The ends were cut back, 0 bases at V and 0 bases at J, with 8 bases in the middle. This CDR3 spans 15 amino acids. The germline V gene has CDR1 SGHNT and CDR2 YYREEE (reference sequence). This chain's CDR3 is CASSLAVVSTDTQYF. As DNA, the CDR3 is TGTGCCAGCAGCTTGGCGGTCGTGAGCACAGATACGCAGTATTTT. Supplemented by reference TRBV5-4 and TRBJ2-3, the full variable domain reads ETGVTQSPTHLIKTRGQQVTLRCSSQSGHNTVSWYQQALGQGPQFIFQYYREEENGRGNFPPRFSGLQFPNYSSELNVNALELDDSALYLCASSLAVVSTDTQYFGPGTRLTVL.

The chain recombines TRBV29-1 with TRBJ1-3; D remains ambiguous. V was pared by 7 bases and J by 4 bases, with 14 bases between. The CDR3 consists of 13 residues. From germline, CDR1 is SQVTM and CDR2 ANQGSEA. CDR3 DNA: TGCAGCGCTGGAAGGGCGGACGGAAACACCATATATTTT. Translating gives CSAGRADGNTIYF.

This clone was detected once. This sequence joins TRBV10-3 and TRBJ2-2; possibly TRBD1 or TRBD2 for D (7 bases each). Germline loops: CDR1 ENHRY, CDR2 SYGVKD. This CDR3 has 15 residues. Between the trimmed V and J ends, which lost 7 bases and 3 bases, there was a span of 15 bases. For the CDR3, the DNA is TGTGCCATCAACGGGGGGCAGGGGGACACCGGGGAGCTGTTTTTT. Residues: CAINGGQGDTGELFF.

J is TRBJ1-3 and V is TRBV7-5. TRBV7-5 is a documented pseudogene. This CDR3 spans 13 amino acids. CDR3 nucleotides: TGTGCCAGAAGCCTACCCAGTGGAAACACCATATATTTT. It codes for CARSLPSGNTIYF.

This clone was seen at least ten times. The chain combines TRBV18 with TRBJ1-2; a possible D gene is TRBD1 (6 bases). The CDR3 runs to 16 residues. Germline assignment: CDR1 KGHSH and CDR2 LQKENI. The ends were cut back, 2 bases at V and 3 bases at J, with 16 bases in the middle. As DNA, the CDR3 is TGTGCCAGCTCACCAAATAAAGACAGGCGTTACTATGGCTACACCTTC. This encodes CASSPNKDRRYYGYTF.

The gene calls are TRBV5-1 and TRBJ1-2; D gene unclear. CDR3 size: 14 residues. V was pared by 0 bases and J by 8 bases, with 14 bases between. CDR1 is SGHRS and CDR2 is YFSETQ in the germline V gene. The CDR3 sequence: CASSLAGRAEGYTF. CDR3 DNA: TGCGCCAGCAGCTTGGCCGGAAGGGCTGAAGGCTACACCTTC.

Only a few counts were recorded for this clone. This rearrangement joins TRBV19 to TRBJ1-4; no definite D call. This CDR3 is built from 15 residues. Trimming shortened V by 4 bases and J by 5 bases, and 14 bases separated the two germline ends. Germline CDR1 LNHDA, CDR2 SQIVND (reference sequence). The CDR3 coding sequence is TGTGCCAGTAGTACCCTGGACGGAAGAAATGAAAAACTGTTTTTT. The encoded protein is CASSTLDGRNEKLFF.

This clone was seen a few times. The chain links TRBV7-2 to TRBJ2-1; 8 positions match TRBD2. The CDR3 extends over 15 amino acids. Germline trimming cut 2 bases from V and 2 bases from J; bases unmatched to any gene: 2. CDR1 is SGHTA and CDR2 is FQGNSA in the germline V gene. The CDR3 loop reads CASSLQAGAYNEQFF. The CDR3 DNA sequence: TGTGCCAGCAGCTTACAAGCGGGAGCCTACAATGAGCAGTTCTTC.

The DNA of the CDR3 is TGTGCCAGCAGACAGGGGAATAGCAATCAGCCCCAGCATTTT. It yields the protein CASRQGNSNQPQHF. The chain is built from TRBV28 and TRBJ1-5; the match to TRBD1 covers 7 bases. Unmatched junction bases numbered 2, after V lost 6 bases and J lost 0 bases. The CDR3 has 14 residues. Germline loops: CDR1 MDHEN, CDR2 SYDVKM. Full variable domain (remainder filled in from reference TRBV28 and TRBJ1-5): DVKVTQSSRYLVKRTGEKVFLECVQDMDHENMFWYRQDPGLGLRLIYFSYDVKMKEKGDIPEGYSVSREKKERFSLILESASTNQTSMYLCASRQGNSNQPQHFGDGTRLSIL.